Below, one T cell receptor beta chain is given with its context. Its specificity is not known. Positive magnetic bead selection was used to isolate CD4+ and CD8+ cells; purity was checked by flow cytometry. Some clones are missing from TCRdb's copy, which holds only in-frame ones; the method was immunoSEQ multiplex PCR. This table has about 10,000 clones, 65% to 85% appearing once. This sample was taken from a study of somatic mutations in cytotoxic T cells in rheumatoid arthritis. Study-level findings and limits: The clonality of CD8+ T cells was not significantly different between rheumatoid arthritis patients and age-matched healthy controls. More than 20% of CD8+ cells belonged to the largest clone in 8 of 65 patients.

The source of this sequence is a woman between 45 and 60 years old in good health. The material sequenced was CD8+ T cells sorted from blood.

CDR3 protein: CASSPGSNYGYTF. CDR3 nucleotides: TGTGCCAGCAGCCCAGGTAGTAACTATGGCTACACCTTC. V and J are TRBV11-2 and TRBJ1-2, with D unresolved. The CDR3 spans 13 residues. The germline CDR1 and CDR2 sequences are SGHAT and FQNNGV. Deletions cut 5 bases from V and 1 base from J, with 8 bases between.